Presented here are 8 T cell receptor beta chains from one specimen sequenced in a study of T-cell reconstitution after alpha-beta-depleted transplantation in children. Library preparation (for TCRbeta) was performed with unique molecular identifiers. TCRdb fed the PCR reads into MiXCR, producing one record per CDR3 protein. The sample shows 540,000 or so distinct CDR3 sequences, approximately 22% of them seen only once. Specimen: PBMCs, mostly from graft donor cells, collected 360 days after TCRalphabeta/CD19-depleted stem cell transplant. These receptors were collected from a boy under two years old who had a stem cell transplant for acute myeloid leukemia, so the T cells may come from the graft donor.

V usage is TRBV6-5 and J usage is TRBJ2-7, with D possibly matching TRBD1 (5 bases). Trimming took off 3 bases at V and 0 bases at J, with 15 bases between the two ends. The CDR3 extends over 16 amino acids. Per germline, CDR1 MNHEY and CDR2 SVGAGI. CDR3 protein: CASSYTSGLLSYEQYF. The CDR3 DNA reads TGTGCCAGCAGTTATACTTCAGGGTTACTCTCCTACGAGCAGTACTTC.

The V call is TRBV4-3, the J call TRBJ2-3; the D is unclear. The V gene's germline CDR1 is LGHNA and CDR2 YSLEER. This CDR3 comprises 14 residues. Deletions cut 1 base from V and 2 bases from J, with 7 bases between. CDR3 sequence: CASSQVLNTDTQYF. The CDR3 DNA reads as TGCGCCAGCAGCCAAGTTCTCAACACAGATACGCAGTATTTT.

The CDR3 region has the DNA TGTGCCAGCAGTTTAGCCGGCGGGGGGGCGAGGCAAGAGACCCAGTACTTC. It translates to CASSLAGGGARQETQYF. The rearrangement uses TRBV12-3 or TRBV12-4 and TRBJ2-5, with 9 positions matching TRBD2. The V gene end was trimmed by 0 bases and the J gene end by 2 bases; junction bases not matched to a gene: 7. The CDR3 is 17 residues long.

This chain links TRBV5-8 with TRBJ2-7; D might be TRBD2 (5 bases). The length of the CDR3 is 13 residues. CDR1 and CDR2 from the germline V gene are SGHTS and YDEGEE. Trimming took 4 bases from V and 3 from J, leaving 11 bases between them. CDR3 bases: TGTGCCAGCAGCCGAAGACGGGACTACGAGCAGTACGTC. This translates into CASSRRRDYEQYV.

This clonotype was detected a few times. This chain uses TRBV6-2 or TRBV6-3 with TRBJ2-6; D gene uncertain. CDR1 is MNHEY and CDR2 is SVGEGT in the germline V gene. The CDR3 totals 15 residues. Trimming left V 6 bases short and J 1 base short, with 10 bases between. The CDR3 DNA reads as TGTGCCAGCAGGGAGACGGCTTCTGGGGCCAACGTCCTGACTTTC. Protein sequence: CASRETASGANVLTF.

Many counts were recorded for this clonotype. This chain uses TRBV20-1 with TRBJ2-3, with 9 bases lining up with TRBD1. Germline V gives CDR1 DFQATT, CDR2 SNEGSKA (reference sequence). V trimming: 2 bases; J trimming: 2 bases; junction bases outside the gene matches: 8. This CDR3 has 16 residues. CDR3 nucleotide sequence: TGCAGTGCTAGAAGACCGACAGGGGGAATCACAGATACGCAGTATTTT. It translates to CSARRPTGGITDTQYF.

This clonotype occurred many times. The genes are TRBV12-5 and TRBJ2-1; maybe TRBD2 (6 bases). The CDR3 contains 18 residues. The germline V and J ends were trimmed by 1 base and 3 bases, with 19 bases remaining between them. Looked up from germline, CDR1 is LGHNT and CDR2 is FRNRAP. The CDR3 DNA reads TGTGCTAGTGGTTTGGCCCTTTTTGGGGGGTTGGACTACAATGAGCAGTTCTTC. Residues: CASGLALFGGLDYNEQFF.

J is TRBJ2-1 and V is TRBV20-1, with D perhaps matching TRBD1 (5 bases). Germline CDR1 and CDR2: DFQATT and SNEGSKA (reference sequence). V dropped 1 base and J dropped 7 bases, with 17 bases sitting between them. This CDR3 has 15 residues. This chain's CDR3 is CSARVSGYQGNEQFF. CDR3 coding DNA: TGCAGTGCTAGAGTTTCTGGCTACCAGGGTAATGAGCAGTTCTTC.